These T cell receptor beta chains were read from a single sample in a study of CD8 T cells in Susac syndrome. TCRdb reprocessed the immunoSEQ multiplex PCR reads via MiXCR and lists one record per CDR3 protein. The sample contains 150,000 to 160,000 distinct CDR3 sequences, roughly 95% of which appear only once. Source material: CD8+ T cells from PBMCs. The receptors derive from a human donor with multiple sclerosis. Both conserved end residues are part of each CDR3. The D gene is left open where the match is weak. Some rows mark clone size as missing; the rest say once, few, many or name a class of expanded clone.

CDR3aa	CDR3nt	v_gene	d_gene	abundance	j_gene
CASSLSFSDWAKNIQYF	TGTGCCAGCAGCTTAAGTTTTAGCGACTGGGCCAAAAACATTCAGTACTTC	TRBV13	NA	once	TRBJ2-4
CASSPFEAGETQYF	TGCGCCAGCAGCCCTTTTGAAGCCGGGGAGACCCAGTACTTC	TRBV5-1	NA	NA	TRBJ2-5
CASSENRGTDTQYF	TGTGCCAGCAGTGAAAACAGGGGCACAGATACGCAGTATTTT	TRBV2	NA	NA	TRBJ2-3
CASSSIQQGPNSGANVLTF	TGTGCCAGCAGCTCGATTCAACAGGGGCCGAACTCTGGGGCCAACGTCCTGACTTTC	TRBV7-9	TRBD1	NA	TRBJ2-6
CASSPPRQIVTGELFF	TGTGCCAGCAGTCCGCCCCGACAGATAGTAACCGGGGAGCTGTTTTTT	TRBV6-6	NA	NA	TRBJ2-2
CASSLTIDRGEQYF	TGTGCCAGCAGTTTGACTATCGACAGGGGCGAGCAGTACTTC	TRBV27	TRBD1	NA	TRBJ2-7
CASSQGTGEGSYEQYF	TGTGCCAGCAGCCAAGGGACAGGGGAAGGCTCCTACGAGCAGTACTTC	TRBV14	TRBD1	NA	TRBJ2-7
CASSHTSVNEQFF	TGTGCCAGCAGCCATACTAGCGTCAATGAGCAGTTCTTC	TRBV14	TRBD2	NA	TRBJ2-1
CASSLRLAGGPGEQFF	TGTGCCAGCAGCCTCCGACTAGCGGGGGGGCCAGGTGAGCAGTTCTTC	TRBV3-1	TRBD2	NA	TRBJ2-1
CASSQDRTDTQYF	TGTGCCAGCAGCCAAGACAGGACAGATACGCAGTATTTT	TRBV4-2	NA	NA	TRBJ2-3
CSALQREANYGYTF	TGCAGTGCCCTCCAGAGAGAAGCTAACTATGGCTACACCTTC	TRBV20-1	NA	NA	TRBJ1-2
CSARDRTGNEQFF	TGCAGTGCTAGAGACCGGACAGGTAATGAGCAGTTCTTC	TRBV20-1	TRBD1	NA	TRBJ2-1
CASSERSSGGPAKNIQYF	TGTGCCAGCAGTGAACGCTCTAGCGGGGGCCCGGCCAAAAACATTCAGTACTTC	TRBV6-1	TRBD2	NA	TRBJ2-4
CASSEEGRVAETQYF	TGTGCCAGCAGCGAGGAGGGCAGGGTAGCAGAGACCCAGTACTTC	TRBV9	NA	once	TRBJ2-5
CASSHGTDKNIQYF	TGTGCCAGCAGCCATGGGACAGACAAAAACATTCAGTACTTC	TRBV3-1	TRBD1	NA	TRBJ2-4
CASTHNRESADYTF	TGTGCCAGCACCCATAACAGAGAATCGGCGGACTACACCTTC	TRBV12-3/TRBV12-4	NA	NA	TRBJ1-2
CASSFRELDTQYF	TGTGCCAGCAGCTTCCGGGAGTTAGATACGCAGTATTTT	TRBV13	NA	NA	TRBJ2-3
CASSSPGLADTDTQYF	TGCGCCAGCAGTTCTCCGGGACTAGCGGACACAGATACGCAGTATTTT	TRBV23-1	TRBD2	NA	TRBJ2-3
CASSPGTSGNEQFF	TGTGCCAGCAGTCCCGGGACTAGCGGGAATGAGCAGTTCTTC	TRBV6-5	TRBD2	few	TRBJ2-1
CASSEGTGLGAGYTF	TGTGCCAGCAGTGAGGGGACAGGGCTCGGGGCCGGCTACACCTTC	TRBV2	TRBD1	NA	TRBJ1-2
CASTLGRGNQPQHF	TGTGCCAGTACGTTGGGCAGGGGCAATCAGCCCCAGCATTTT	TRBV19	NA	NA	TRBJ1-5
CSVGSGGTDTQYF	TGCAGCGTTGGGTCGGGGGGAACAGATACGCAGTATTTT	TRBV29-1	TRBD2	NA	TRBJ2-3
CASSPIGQEGKGPLHF	TGCGCCAGCAGCCCTATCGGACAGGAGGGAAAGGGACCCCTCCACTTT	TRBV4-1	TRBD1	NA	TRBJ1-6
CASSPETDSPSGANVLTF	TGTGCCAGCTCACCAGAGACAGATAGTCCCTCTGGGGCCAACGTCCTGACTTTC	TRBV18	NA	NA	TRBJ2-6
CASSQDPIETWEQYF	TGCGCCAGCAGCCAAGACCCGATAGAAACATGGGAGCAGTACTTC	TRBV4-1	NA	NA	TRBJ2-7
CASGLDRSMNTEAFF	TGTGCTAGTGGTTTGGACAGAAGTATGAACACTGAAGCTTTCTTT	TRBV12-5	NA	NA	TRBJ1-1
CASSLGDVGAFF	TGTGCCAGCAGCTTAGGTGACGTTGGAGCTTTCTTT	TRBV7-9	NA	NA	TRBJ1-1
CSARAGSTARAYEQYF	TGCAGTGCTAGAGCGGGTTCGACAGCTCGTGCCTACGAGCAGTACTTC	TRBV20-1	NA	NA	TRBJ2-7
CASSSSPNANTEAFF	TGTGCCAGCAGCTCGTCGCCCAATGCGAACACTGAAGCTTTCTTT	TRBV13	NA	once	TRBJ1-1
CASSVRAGTHLNEQFF	TGTGCCAGCAGCGTACGAGCGGGGACGCACCTCAATGAGCAGTTCTTC	TRBV9	TRBD2	NA	TRBJ2-1
CASSYYRSGANVLTF	TGTGCCAGCAGTTACTACAGGTCTGGGGCCAACGTCCTGACTTTC	TRBV6-5	NA	once	TRBJ2-6
CASSPSVAGGLFF	TGTGCCAGCAGTCCCTCGGTGGCGGGGGGGCTATTCTTC	TRBV6-6	TRBD2	NA	TRBJ2-1
CASRPAGNGGYTF	TGTGCCAGCAGACCGGCCGGAAATGGAGGCTACACCTTC	TRBV25-1	NA	NA	TRBJ1-2
CATSTRDSYQPQHF	TGTGCCACCAGCACCCGGGACAGCTATCAGCCCCAGCATTTT	TRBV15	TRBD1	NA	TRBJ1-5
CASSRGGDEQFF	TGTGCCAGCAGTCGCGGGGGGGATGAGCAGTTCTTC	TRBV2	TRBD2	NA	TRBJ2-1
CASSVEGVDTQYF	TGTGCCAGCAGCGTGGAGGGGGTTGATACGCAGTATTTT	TRBV9	NA	NA	TRBJ2-3
CATSRSRDRVNQPQHF	TGTGCCACCAGCAGGTCCCGGGACAGGGTCAATCAGCCCCAGCATTTT	TRBV15	TRBD1	NA	TRBJ1-5
CASSLNGGADTQYF	TGTGCCAGCAGCTTAAACGGGGGGGCCGATACGCAGTATTTT	TRBV7-9	TRBD2	NA	TRBJ2-3
CASSQGLAGGETQYF	TGTGCCAGCAGCCAGGGACTAGCGGGGGGGGAGACCCAGTACTTC	TRBV7-2	TRBD2	NA	TRBJ2-5
CASSLGAGDYGYTF	TGTGCCAGCAGTTTGGGGGCCGGGGACTATGGCTACACCTTC	TRBV27	NA	NA	TRBJ1-2
CASSYRSQGLSLNTGELFF	TGTGCCAGCAGTTACCGATCCCAGGGACTATCGTTAAACACCGGGGAGCTGTTTTTT	TRBV6-5	TRBD2	NA	TRBJ2-2
CSAGAGWTGDYEQYF	TGCAGCGCTGGGGCGGGGTGGACAGGGGACTACGAGCAGTACTTC	TRBV20-1	TRBD1	NA	TRBJ2-7
CASSQDSETQYF	TGTGCCAGCAGCCAAGATTCGGAGACCCAGTACTTC	TRBV3-1	NA	NA	TRBJ2-5
CASSQQGGGPTDTQYF	TGTGCCAGCAGCCAACAAGGAGGGGGGCCAACAGATACGCAGTATTTT	TRBV9	NA	NA	TRBJ2-3
CASSQTSGGFYEQYF	TGTGCCAGCAGCCAAACTAGCGGGGGTTTCTACGAGCAGTACTTC	TRBV3-1	TRBD2	NA	TRBJ2-7
CASSLVAGGSNEQFF	TGTGCCAGCAGTTTAGTGGCGGGGGGGTCCAATGAGCAGTTCTTC	TRBV27	TRBD2	NA	TRBJ2-1
CASSLDPSGQLNSPLHF	TGTGCCAGCAGCTTAGATCCTTCGGGACAGCTAAATTCACCCCTCCACTTT	TRBV7-8	TRBD1	NA	TRBJ1-6
CASSLAESGESTDTQYF	TGTGCCAGCAGTTTAGCTGAAAGCGGGGAGAGCACAGATACGCAGTATTTT	TRBV12-3/TRBV12-4	TRBD2	NA	TRBJ2-3
CASRKDSTDTQYF	TGTGCCAGCAGAAAGGACAGCACAGATACGCAGTATTTT	TRBV7-9	NA	NA	TRBJ2-3
CASSEYRGRRETQYF	TGTGCCAGCAGTGAATACAGGGGTCGTCGGGAGACCCAGTACTTC	TRBV6-1	TRBD1	NA	TRBJ2-5
CASSRGAGSNEQFF	TGTGCCAGCAGTCGGGGAGCGGGAAGCAATGAGCAGTTCTTC	TRBV3-1	TRBD2	NA	TRBJ2-1
CASSPRPGAIDNEQFF	TGTGCCAGCAGTCCCCGTCCGGGGGCGATCGACAATGAGCAGTTCTTC	TRBV2	NA	once	TRBJ2-1
CASSPSGGAGETQYF	TGTGCCAGCAGCCCTAGCGGGGGGGCCGGGGAGACCCAGTACTTC	TRBV6-5	TRBD2	few	TRBJ2-5